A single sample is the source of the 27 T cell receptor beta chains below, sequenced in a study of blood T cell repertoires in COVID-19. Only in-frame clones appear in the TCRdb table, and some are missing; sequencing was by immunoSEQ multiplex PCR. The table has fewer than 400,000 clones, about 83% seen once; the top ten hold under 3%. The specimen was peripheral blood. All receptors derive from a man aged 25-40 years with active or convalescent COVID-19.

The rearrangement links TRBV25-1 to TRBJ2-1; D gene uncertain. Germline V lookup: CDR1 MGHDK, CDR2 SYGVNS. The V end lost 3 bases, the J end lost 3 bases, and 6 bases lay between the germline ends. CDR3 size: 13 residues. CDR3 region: CASSDTLYNEQFF. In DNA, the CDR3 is TGTGCCAGCAGTGATACTCTCTACAATGAGCAGTTCTTC.

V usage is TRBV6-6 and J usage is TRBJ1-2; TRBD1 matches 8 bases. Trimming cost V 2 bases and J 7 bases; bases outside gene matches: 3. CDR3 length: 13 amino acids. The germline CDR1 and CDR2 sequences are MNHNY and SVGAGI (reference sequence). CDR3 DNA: TGTGCCAGCAGTTACCAGGGGGCGGTTGGCTACACCTTC. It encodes CASSYQGAVGYTF.

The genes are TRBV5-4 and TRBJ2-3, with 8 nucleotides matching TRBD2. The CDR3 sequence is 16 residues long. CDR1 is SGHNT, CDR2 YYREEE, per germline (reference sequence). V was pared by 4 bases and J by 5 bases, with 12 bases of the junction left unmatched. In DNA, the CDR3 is TGTGCCAGCAGCCTAGGACTAGCCCGGAGCCAAGATACGCAGTATTTT. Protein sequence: CASSLGLARSQDTQYF.

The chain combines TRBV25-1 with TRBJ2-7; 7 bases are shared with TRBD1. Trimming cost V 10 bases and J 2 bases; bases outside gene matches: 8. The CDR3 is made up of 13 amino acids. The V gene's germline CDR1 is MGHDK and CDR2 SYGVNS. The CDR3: CATLRTGTYEQYF. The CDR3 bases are TGTGCCACCCTTAGGACAGGTACCTACGAGCAGTACTTC.

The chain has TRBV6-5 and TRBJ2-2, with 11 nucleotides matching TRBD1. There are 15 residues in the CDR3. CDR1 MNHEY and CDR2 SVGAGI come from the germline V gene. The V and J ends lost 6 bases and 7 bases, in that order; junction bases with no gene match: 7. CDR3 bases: TGTGCCAGCAGGACTAGGACAGGGGGCTTCGGGGAGCTGTTTTTT. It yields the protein CASRTRTGGFGELFF.

The CDR3 is CASSLAGQLNTEAFF. Written as DNA, the CDR3 is TGTGCCAGCAGCTTGGCAGGACAGCTGAACACTGAAGCTTTCTTT. The V and J genes are TRBV5-8 and TRBJ1-1; possible D gene TRBD1, 6 bases. V dropped 0 bases and J dropped 0 bases, with 9 bases sitting between them. This CDR3 has 15 amino acids. The germline gives CDR1 SGHTS, CDR2 YDEGEE. Filled out from reference TRBV5-8 and TRBJ1-1, the complete variable domain reads EAGVTQSPTHLIKTRGQQATLRCSPISGHTSVYWYQQALGLGLQFLLWYDEGEERNRGNFPPRFSGRQFPNYSSELNVNALELEDSALYLCASSLAGQLNTEAFFGQGTRLTVV.

This chain's CDR3 is CASSLAAGGLANYGYTF. The CDR3 DNA reads as TGTGCCAGCAGCTTGGCCGCGGGGGGGCTAGCTAACTATGGCTACACCTTC. This chain links TRBV5-4 with TRBJ1-2; tentative D call: TRBD1 (6 bases). Germline V CDR1 and CDR2: SGHNT, YYREEE (reference sequence). V shed 0 bases and J shed 0 bases, with 15 bases lying between them. There are 17 residues in the CDR3.

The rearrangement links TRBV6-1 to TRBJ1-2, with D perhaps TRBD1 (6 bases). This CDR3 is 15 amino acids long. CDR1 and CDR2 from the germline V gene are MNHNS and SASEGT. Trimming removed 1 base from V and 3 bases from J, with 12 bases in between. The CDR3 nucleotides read TGTGCCAGCAGTGAAGGGGCAGGGGCTCACTATGGCTACACCTTC. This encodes CASSEGAGAHYGYTF.

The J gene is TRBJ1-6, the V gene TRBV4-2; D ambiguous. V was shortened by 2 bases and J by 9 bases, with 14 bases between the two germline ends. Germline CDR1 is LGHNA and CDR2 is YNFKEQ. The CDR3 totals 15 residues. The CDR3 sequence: CASSQRLWGGSPLHF. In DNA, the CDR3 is TGTGCCAGCAGCCAACGTTTGTGGGGAGGTTCACCCCTCCACTTT.

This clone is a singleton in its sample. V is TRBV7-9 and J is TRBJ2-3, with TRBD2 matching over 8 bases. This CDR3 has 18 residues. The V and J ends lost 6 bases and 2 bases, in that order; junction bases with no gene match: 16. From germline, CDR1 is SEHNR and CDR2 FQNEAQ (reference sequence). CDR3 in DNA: TGTGCCAGCAGACCGGGACTAGGACCCCGGCGAATCACAGATACGCAGTATTTT. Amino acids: CASRPGLGPRRITDTQYF.

As DNA, the CDR3 is TGTGCCAGCAGTTACCCCAGCGGGAGCGGGGAGCTGTTTTTT. Protein: CASSYPSGSGELFF. The V and J genes are TRBV6-5 and TRBJ2-2; 8 bases align to TRBD2. The V gene end was trimmed by 2 bases and the J gene end by 7 bases; junction bases not matched to a gene: 3. This CDR3 comprises 14 residues. The germline V gene has CDR1 MNHEY and CDR2 SVGAGI.

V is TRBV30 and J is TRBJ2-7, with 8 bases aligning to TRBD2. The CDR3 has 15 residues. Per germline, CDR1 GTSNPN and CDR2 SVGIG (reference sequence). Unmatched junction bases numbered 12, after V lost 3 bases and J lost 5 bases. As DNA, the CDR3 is TGTGCCTGGAGCAAAGGGATCGGGAGGGTCGACGAGCAGTACTTC. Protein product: CAWSKGIGRVDEQYF.

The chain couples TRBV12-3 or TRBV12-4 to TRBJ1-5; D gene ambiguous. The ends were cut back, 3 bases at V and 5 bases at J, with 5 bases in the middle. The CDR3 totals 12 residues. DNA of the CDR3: TGTGCCAGCAGTTTTCGGGATCAGCCCCAGCATTTT. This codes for CASSFRDQPQHF.

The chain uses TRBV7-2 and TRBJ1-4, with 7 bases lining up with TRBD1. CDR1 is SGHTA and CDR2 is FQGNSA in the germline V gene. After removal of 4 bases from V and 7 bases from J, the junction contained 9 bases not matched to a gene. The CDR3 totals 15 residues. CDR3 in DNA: TGTGCCAGCAGCTCCCAGACAGGGCGGGGTGAAAAACTGTTTTTT. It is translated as CASSSQTGRGEKLFF.

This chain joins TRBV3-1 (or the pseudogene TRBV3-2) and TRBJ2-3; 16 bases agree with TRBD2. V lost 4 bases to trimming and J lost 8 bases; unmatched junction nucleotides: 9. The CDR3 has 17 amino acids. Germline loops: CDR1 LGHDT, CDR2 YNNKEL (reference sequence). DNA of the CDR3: TGTGCCAGCAGCCGCGGGACTAGCGGGAGGGCATCGGGTACGCAGTATTTT. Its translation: CASSRGTSGRASGTQYF.

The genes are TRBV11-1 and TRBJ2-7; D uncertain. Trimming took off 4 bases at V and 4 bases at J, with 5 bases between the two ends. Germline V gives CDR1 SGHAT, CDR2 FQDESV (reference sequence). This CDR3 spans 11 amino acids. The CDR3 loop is CASSSGYEQYF. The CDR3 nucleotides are TGTGCCAGCAGCTCCGGGTACGAGCAGTACTTC.

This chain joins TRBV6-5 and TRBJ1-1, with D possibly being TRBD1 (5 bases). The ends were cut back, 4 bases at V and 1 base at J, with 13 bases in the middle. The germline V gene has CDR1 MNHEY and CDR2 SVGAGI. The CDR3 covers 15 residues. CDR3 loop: CASSSSTRGNTEAFF. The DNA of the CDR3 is TGTGCCAGCAGTTCCTCGACAAGGGGGAACACTGAAGCTTTCTTT.

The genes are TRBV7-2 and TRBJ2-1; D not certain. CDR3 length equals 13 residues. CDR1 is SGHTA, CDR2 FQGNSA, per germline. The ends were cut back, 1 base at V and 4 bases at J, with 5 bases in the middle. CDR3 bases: TGTGCCAGCAGCTTAGTCGTGTACAATGAGCAGTTCTTC. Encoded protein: CASSLVVYNEQFF.

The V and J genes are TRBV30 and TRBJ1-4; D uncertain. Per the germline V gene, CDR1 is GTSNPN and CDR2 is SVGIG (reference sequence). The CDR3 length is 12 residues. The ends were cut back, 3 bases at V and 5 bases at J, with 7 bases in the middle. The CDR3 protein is CAWREPNEKLFF. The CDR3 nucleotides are TGTGCCTGGAGAGAGCCCAATGAAAAACTGTTTTTT.

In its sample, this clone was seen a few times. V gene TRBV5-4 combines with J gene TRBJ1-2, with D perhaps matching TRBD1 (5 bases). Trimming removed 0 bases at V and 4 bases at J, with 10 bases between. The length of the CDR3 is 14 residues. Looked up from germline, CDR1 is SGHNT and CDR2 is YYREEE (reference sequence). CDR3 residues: CASSLGGTGYGYTF. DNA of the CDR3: TGTGCCAGCAGCTTGGGAGGGACTGGCTATGGCTACACCTTC.

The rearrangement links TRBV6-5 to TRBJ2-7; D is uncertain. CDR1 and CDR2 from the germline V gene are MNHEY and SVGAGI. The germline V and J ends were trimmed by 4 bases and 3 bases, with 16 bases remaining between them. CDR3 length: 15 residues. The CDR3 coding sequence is TGTGCCAGCAGTTCCACCCGAGGCCTAAACTACGAGCAGTACTTC. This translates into CASSSTRGLNYEQYF.

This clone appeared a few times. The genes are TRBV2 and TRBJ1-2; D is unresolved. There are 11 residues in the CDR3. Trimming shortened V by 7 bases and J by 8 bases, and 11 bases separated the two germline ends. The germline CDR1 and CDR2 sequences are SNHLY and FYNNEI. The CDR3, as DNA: TGTGCCAGCACCCCTTCGAGAGGCTACACCTTC. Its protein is CASTPSRGYTF.

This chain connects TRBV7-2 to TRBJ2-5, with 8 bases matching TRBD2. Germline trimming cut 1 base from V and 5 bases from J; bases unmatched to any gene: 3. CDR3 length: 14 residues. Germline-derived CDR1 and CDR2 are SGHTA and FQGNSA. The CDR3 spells CASSLGGGFETQYF. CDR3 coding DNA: TGTGCCAGCAGCTTAGGCGGGGGGTTCGAGACCCAGTACTTC.

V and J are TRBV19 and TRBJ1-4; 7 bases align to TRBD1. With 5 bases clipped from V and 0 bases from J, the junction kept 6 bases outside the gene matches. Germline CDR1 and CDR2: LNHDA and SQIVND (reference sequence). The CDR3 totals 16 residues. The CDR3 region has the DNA TGTGCCAGTAGTCCGGGACAGATGGCAACTAATGAAAAACTGTTTTTT. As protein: CASSPGQMATNEKLFF.

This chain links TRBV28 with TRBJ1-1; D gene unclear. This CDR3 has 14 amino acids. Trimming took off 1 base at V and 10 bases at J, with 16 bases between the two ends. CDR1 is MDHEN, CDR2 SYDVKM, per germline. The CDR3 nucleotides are TGTGCCAGCAGTTTATCTGGTCCCCCTTCAGTAGCTTTCTTT. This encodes CASSLSGPPSVAFF.

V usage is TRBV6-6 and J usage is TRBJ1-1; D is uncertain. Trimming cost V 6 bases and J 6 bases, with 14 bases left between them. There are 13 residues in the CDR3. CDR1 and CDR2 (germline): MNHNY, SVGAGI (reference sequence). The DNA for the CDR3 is TGTGCCAGCAGGGAACCGCGGGCCGCTGAAGCTTTCTTT. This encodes CASREPRAAEAFF.

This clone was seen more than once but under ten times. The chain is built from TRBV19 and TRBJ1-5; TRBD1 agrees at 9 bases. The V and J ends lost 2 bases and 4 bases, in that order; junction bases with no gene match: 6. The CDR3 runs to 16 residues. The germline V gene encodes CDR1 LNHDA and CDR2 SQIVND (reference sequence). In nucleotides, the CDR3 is TGTGCCAGTAGTATAACCGGGACAGGGCCTAATCAGCCCCAGCATTTT. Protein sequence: CASSITGTGPNQPQHF.